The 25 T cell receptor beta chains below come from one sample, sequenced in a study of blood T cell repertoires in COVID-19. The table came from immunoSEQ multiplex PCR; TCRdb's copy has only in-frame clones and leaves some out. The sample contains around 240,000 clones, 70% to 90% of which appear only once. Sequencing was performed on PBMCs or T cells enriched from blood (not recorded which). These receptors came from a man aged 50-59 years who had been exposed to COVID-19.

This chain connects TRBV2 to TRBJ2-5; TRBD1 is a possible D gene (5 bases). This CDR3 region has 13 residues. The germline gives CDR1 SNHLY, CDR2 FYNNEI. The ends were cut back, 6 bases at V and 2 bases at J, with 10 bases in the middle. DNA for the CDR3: TGTGCCAGCAGGGGGCGGCTTCAAGAGACCCAGTACTTC. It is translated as CASRGRLQETQYF. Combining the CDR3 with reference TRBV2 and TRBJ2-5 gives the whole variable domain EPEVTQTPSHQVTQMGQEVILRCVPISNHLYFYWYRQILGQKVEFLVSFYNNEISEKSEIFDDQFSVERPDGSNFTLKIRSTKLEDSAMYFCASRGRLQETQYFGPGTRLLVL.

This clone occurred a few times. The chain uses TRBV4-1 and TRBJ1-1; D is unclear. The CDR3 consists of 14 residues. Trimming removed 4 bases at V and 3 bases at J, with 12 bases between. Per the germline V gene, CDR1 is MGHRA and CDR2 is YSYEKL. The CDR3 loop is CASSLMNRDTEAFF. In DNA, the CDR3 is TGCGCCAGCAGCCTAATGAACCGGGACACTGAAGCTTTCTTT.

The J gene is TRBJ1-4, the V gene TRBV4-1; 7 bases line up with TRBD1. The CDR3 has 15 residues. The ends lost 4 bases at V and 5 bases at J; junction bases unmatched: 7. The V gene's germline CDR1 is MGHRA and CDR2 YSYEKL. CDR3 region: CASSPGQVENEKLFF. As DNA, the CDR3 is TGCGCCAGCAGCCCCGGACAGGTGGAGAATGAAAAACTGTTTTTT.

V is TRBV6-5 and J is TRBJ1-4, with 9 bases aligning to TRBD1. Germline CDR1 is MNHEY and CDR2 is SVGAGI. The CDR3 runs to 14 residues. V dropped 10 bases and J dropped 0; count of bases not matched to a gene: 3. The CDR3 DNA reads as TGTGCCACACGACAGGGGGCAACTAATGAAAAACTGTTTTTT. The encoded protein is CATRQGATNEKLFF.

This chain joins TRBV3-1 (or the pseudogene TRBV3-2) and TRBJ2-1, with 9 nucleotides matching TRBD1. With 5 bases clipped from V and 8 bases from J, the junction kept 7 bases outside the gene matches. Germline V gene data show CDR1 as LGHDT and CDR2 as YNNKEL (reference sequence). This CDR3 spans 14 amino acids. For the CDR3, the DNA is TGTGCCAGCAGCTGGGGGACAGGGTACGATGAGCAGTTCTTC. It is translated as CASSWGTGYDEQFF.

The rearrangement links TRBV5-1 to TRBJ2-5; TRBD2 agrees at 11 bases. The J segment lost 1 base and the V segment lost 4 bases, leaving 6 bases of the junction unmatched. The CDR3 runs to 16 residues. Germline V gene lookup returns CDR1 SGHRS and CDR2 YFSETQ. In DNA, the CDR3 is TGCGCCAGCAGCCGCGGGACTAGCGGCCTCCAAGAGACCCAGTACTTC. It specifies CASSRGTSGLQETQYF.

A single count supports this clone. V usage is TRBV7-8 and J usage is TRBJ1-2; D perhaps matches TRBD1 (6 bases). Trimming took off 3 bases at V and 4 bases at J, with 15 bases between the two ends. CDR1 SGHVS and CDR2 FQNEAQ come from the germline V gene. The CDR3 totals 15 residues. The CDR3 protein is CASSFTGPGPYGYTF. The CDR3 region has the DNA TGTGCCAGCAGCTTCACAGGGCCTGGCCCCTATGGCTACACCTTC.

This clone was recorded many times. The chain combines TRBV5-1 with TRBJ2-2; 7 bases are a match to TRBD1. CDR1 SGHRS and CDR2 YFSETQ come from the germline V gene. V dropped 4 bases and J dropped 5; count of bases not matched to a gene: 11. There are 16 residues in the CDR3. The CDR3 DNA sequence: TGCGCCAGCAGCCCACTCGGACAGGTTTTGACCGGGGAGCTGTTTTTT. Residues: CASSPLGQVLTGELFF.

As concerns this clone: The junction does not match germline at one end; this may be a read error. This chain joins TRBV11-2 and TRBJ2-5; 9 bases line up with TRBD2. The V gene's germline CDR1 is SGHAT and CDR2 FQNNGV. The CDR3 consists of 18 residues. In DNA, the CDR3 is TGTGCCAGCAGCCCGAGAGGTAGTGGGAGCGGGGGGCGAGAGGCCCAGTACTTC. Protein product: CASSPRGSGSGGREAQYF.

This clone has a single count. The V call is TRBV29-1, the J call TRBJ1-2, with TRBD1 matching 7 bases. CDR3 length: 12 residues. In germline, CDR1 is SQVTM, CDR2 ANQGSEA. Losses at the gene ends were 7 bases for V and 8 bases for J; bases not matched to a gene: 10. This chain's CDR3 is CSANRQGLGYTF. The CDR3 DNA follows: TGCAGCGCAAACCGACAGGGTCTAGGCTACACCTTC.

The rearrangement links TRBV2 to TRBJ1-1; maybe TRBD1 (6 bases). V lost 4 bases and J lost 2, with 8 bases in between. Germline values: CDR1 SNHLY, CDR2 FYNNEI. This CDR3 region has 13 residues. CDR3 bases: TGTGCCAGCAGTGGGGACACAAACACTGAAGCTTTCTTT. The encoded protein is CASSGDTNTEAFF.

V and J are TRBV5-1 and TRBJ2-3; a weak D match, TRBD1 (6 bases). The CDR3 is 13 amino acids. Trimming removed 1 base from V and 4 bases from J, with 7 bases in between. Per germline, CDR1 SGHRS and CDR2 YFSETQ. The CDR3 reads CASSLQGSDTQYF. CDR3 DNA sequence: TGCGCCAGCAGCTTGCAGGGGTCAGATACGCAGTATTTT. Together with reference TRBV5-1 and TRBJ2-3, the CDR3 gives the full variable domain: KAGVTQTPRYLIKTRGQQVTLSCSPISGHRSVSWYQQTPGQGLQFLFEYFSETQRNKGNFPGRFSGRQFSNSRSEMNVSTLELGDSALYLCASSLQGSDTQYFGPGTRLTVL.

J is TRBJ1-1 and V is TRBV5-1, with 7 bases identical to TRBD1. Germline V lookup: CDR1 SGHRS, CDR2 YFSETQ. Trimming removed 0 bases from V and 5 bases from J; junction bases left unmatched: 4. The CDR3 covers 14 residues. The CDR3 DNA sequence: TGCGCCAGCAGCTTGGAGAACAGGGGAACTGAAGCTTTCTTT. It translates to CASSLENRGTEAFF.

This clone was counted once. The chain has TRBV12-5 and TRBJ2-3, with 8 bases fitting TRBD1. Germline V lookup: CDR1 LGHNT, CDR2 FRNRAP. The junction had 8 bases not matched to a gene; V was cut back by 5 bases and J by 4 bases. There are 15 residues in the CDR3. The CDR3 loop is CASGTGQGISDTQYF. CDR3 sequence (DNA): TGTGCTAGTGGTACTGGACAGGGAATATCAGATACGCAGTATTTT.

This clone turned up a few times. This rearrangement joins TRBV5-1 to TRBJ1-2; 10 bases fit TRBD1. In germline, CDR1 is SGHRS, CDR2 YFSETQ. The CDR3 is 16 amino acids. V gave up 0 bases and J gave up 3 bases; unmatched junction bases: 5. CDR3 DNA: TGCGCCAGCAGCTTGGAACCGGGACAGGGGCACTATGGCTACACCTTC. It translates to CASSLEPGQGHYGYTF. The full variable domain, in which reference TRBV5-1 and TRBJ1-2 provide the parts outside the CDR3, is KAGVTQTPRYLIKTRGQQVTLSCSPISGHRSVSWYQQTPGQGLQFLFEYFSETQRNKGNFPGRFSGRQFSNSRSEMNVSTLELGDSALYLCASSLEPGQGHYGYTFGSGTRLTVV.

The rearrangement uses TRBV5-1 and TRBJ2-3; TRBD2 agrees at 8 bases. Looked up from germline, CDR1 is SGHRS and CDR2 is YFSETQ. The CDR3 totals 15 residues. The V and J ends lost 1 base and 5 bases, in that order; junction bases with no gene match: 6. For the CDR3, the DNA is TGCGCCAGCAGCTTGTGGGAAGCGGGAGTAGATACGCAGTATTTT. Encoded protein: CASSLWEAGVDTQYF.

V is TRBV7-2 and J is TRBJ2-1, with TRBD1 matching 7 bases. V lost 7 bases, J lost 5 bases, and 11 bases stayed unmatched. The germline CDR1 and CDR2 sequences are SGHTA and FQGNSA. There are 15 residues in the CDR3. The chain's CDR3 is CASKVRQGLNNEQFF. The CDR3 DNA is TGTGCCAGCAAAGTACGACAGGGTTTAAACAATGAGCAGTTCTTC.

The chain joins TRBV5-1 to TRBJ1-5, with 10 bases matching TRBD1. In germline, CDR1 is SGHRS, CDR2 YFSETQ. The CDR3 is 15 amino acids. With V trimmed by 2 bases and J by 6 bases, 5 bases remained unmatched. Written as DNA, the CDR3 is TGCGCCAGCAGCTTAGGGACAGGGGATTTTCAGCCCCAGCATTTT. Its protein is CASSLGTGDFQPQHF.

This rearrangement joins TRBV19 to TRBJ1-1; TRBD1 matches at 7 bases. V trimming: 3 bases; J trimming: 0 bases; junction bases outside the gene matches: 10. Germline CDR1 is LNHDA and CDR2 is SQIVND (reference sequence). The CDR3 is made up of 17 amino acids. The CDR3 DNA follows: TGTGCCAGTAGTATCCTTACAGGGGCCGGCATGAACACTGAAGCTTTCTTT. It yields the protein CASSILTGAGMNTEAFF.

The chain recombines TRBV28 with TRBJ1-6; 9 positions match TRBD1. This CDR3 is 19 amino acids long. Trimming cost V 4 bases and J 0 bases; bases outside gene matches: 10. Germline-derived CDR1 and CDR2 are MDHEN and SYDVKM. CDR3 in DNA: TGTGCCAGCAGTTCCTCGGGACAGGGCTCGGTCTCCTATAATTCACCCCTCCACTTT. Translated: CASSSSGQGSVSYNSPLHF.

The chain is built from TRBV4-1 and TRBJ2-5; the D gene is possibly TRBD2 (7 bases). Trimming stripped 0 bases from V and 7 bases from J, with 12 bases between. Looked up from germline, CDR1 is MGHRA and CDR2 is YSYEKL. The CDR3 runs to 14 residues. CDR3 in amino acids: CASSQEGGRGTQYF. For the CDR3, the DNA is TGCGCCAGCAGCCAAGAGGGGGGGCGCGGGACCCAGTACTTC.

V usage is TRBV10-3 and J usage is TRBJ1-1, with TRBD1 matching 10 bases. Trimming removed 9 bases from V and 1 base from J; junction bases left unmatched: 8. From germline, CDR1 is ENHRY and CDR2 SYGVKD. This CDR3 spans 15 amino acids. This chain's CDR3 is CAISRDRGRNTEAFF. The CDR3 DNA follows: TGTGCCATAAGCCGGGACAGGGGTAGGAACACTGAAGCTTTCTTT.

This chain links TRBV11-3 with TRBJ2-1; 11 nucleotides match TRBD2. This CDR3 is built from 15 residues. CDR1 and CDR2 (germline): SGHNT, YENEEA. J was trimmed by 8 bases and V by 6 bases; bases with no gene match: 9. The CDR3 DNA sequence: TGTGCCAGCAGTACTAGCGGGAGACGTAGCGATGAGCAGTTCTTC. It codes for CASSTSGRRSDEQFF.

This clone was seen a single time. The CDR3 spells CASRGAGTGDTEAFF. The CDR3 nucleotides are TGTGCCAGCAGAGGCGCCGGGACAGGGGACACTGAAGCTTTCTTT. The V gene is TRBV6-5, the J gene TRBJ1-1; 10 bases align to TRBD1. The germline V gene encodes CDR1 MNHEY and CDR2 SVGAGI. The trim removed 6 bases at V and 3 bases at J, leaving 7 bases unmatched. This CDR3 comprises 15 residues.

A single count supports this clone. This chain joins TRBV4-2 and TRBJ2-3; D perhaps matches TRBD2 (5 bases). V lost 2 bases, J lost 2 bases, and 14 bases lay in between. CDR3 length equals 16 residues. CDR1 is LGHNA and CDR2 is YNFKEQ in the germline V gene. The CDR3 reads CASSQTNLAITDTQYF. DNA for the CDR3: TGTGCCAGCAGCCAAACTAACCTAGCAATCACAGATACGCAGTATTTT.